Listed here are 30 T cell receptor beta chains from one sample, sequenced in a study of blood T cell repertoires in COVID-19. Profiling relied on immunoSEQ multiplex PCR, and the TCRdb table lists in-frame clones only, not all of them. The data show roughly 420,000 clones, with around 87% seen just once and roughly 0.97% held by the top ten. The sequenced sample consisted of PBMCs or T cells enriched from blood (not recorded which). The receptors derive from a woman in her 30s with acute COVID-19.

V and J are TRBV27 and TRBJ2-3; D gene unclear. V was clipped by 3 bases and J by 4 bases, with 8 bases between them. The CDR3 consists of 13 residues. CDR1 and CDR2 from the germline V gene are MNHEY and SMNVEV (reference sequence). As DNA, the CDR3 is TGTGCCAGCAGTTTCAATACTCCAGATACGCAGTATTTT. It is translated as CASSFNTPDTQYF.

This clone occurred once. The rearrangement uses TRBV25-1 and TRBJ1-1; 7 bases match TRBD1. CDR3 length: 16 amino acids. Germline V gene lookup returns CDR1 MGHDK and CDR2 SYGVNS. With 2 bases clipped from V and 3 bases from J, the junction kept 9 bases outside the gene matches. DNA for the CDR3: TGTGCCAGCAGTGAAGGGGAGACAGGGCGGGACACTGAAGCTTTCTTT. Protein sequence: CASSEGETGRDTEAFF. Combining the CDR3 with reference TRBV25-1 and TRBJ1-1 gives the whole variable domain EADIYQTPRYLVIGTGKKITLECSQTMGHDKMYWYQQDPGMELHLIHYSYGVNSTEKGDLSSESTVSRIRTEHFPLTLESARPSHTSQYLCASSEGETGRDTEAFFGQGTRLTVV.

DNA of the CDR3: TGTGCCAGCAGACGACTGAGCTCCTATAATTCACCCCTCCACTTT. This encodes CASRRLSSYNSPLHF. The chain has TRBV27 and TRBJ1-6, with D hard to call. The V gene lost 6 bases and the J gene lost 0 bases, with 9 bases spanning the gap. The germline V gene has CDR1 MNHEY and CDR2 SMNVEV (reference sequence). This CDR3 comprises 15 residues.

This chain connects TRBV18 to TRBJ1-1, with 8 bases lining up with TRBD1. The CDR3 runs 16 residues. Germline CDR1 and CDR2: KGHSH and LQKENI. Trimming removed 4 bases from V and 1 base from J; junction bases left unmatched: 8. The CDR3 reads CASSLDRGLTNTEAFF. The CDR3 DNA sequence: TGTGCCAGCTCACTCGACAGGGGTTTGACGAACACTGAAGCTTTCTTT.

The V call is TRBV18, the J call TRBJ1-3; no reliable D call. This CDR3 is 13 amino acids long. The germline V gene has CDR1 KGHSH and CDR2 LQKENI. Trimming took off 5 bases at V and 4 bases at J, with 9 bases between the two ends. The CDR3 loop is CASSGQSGNTIYF. As DNA, the CDR3 is TGTGCCAGCTCAGGCCAGTCCGGAAACACCATATATTTT.

The table lists this clone with a few counts. V usage is TRBV6-1 and J usage is TRBJ1-3, with TRBD1 as a possible D gene (5 bases). The CDR3 covers 19 residues. Trimming removed 1 base at V and 0 bases at J, with 19 bases between. The germline CDR1 and CDR2 sequences are MNHNS and SASEGT. This CDR3 is CASSEVEPGDRLSGNTIYF. In DNA, the CDR3 is TGTGCCAGCAGTGAAGTGGAGCCCGGTGACAGACTCTCTGGAAACACCATATATTTT.

V is TRBV7-6 and J is TRBJ1-1; unclear D gene. CDR3 length equals 13 residues. Germline lookup yields CDR1 SGHVS and CDR2 FNYEAQ. V shed 1 base and J shed 3 bases, with 6 bases lying between them. CDR3 loop: CASSLVRDTEAFF. The CDR3 bases are TGTGCCAGCAGCTTAGTCCGAGACACTGAAGCTTTCTTT.

The rearrangement joins TRBV5-1 to TRBJ1-2; TRBD1 matches 12 bases. The CDR3 contains 14 residues. Trimming cost V 6 bases and J 4 bases; bases outside gene matches: 4. Germline values: CDR1 SGHRS, CDR2 YFSETQ. CDR3 nucleotides: TGCGCCAGCACTGGGACAGGGGGCCTCTATGGCTACACCTTC. The encoded protein is CASTGTGGLYGYTF. The whole variable domain, remainder taken from reference TRBV5-1 and TRBJ1-2, is KAGVTQTPRYLIKTRGQQVTLSCSPISGHRSVSWYQQTPGQGLQFLFEYFSETQRNKGNFPGRFSGRQFSNSRSEMNVSTLELGDSALYLCASTGTGGLYGYTFGSGTRLTVV.

The gene calls are TRBV7-9 and TRBJ2-1; tentative D call: TRBD2 (6 bases). V was clipped by 3 bases and J by 4 bases, with 13 bases between them. Germline V gene lookup returns CDR1 SEHNR and CDR2 FQNEAQ (reference sequence). CDR3 size: 15 residues. CDR3 nucleotides: TGTGCCAGCAGCTTCTTGAGCGGGTCTTACAATGAGCAGTTCTTC. Protein product: CASSFLSGSYNEQFF.

A few counts support this clone. The rearrangement links TRBV7-9 to TRBJ1-1; D gene ambiguous. This CDR3 contains 14 residues. Germline V gene data show CDR1 as SEHNR and CDR2 as FQNEAQ (reference sequence). The V end lost 2 bases, the J end lost 2 bases, and 9 bases lay between the germline ends. Here the CDR3 reads CASSLREGNTEAFF. The CDR3 nucleotides read TGTGCCAGCAGCTTAAGGGAGGGAAACACTGAAGCTTTCTTT.

The gene calls are TRBV9 and TRBJ1-1; 7 bases line up with TRBD1. CDR3 length: 14 amino acids. Germline-derived CDR1 and CDR2 are SGDLS and YYNGEE. Unmatched junction bases numbered 2, after V lost 3 bases and J lost 0 bases. CDR3 amino acids: CASSGGQLNTEAFF. The CDR3 coding sequence is TGTGCCAGCAGCGGGGGACAGTTGAACACTGAAGCTTTCTTT.

This sequence joins TRBV9 and TRBJ2-2; D not certain. Germline V lookup: CDR1 SGDLS, CDR2 YYNGEE. Trimming pared 0 bases from V and 5 bases from J, leaving 8 bases between. This CDR3 is built from 14 residues. CDR3 nucleotide sequence: TGTGCCAGCAGCGTAGGTCCGAGGACCGGGGAGCTGTTTTTT. Protein sequence: CASSVGPRTGELFF.

The chain uses TRBV9 and TRBJ1-1; D not resolved. The germline V gene encodes CDR1 SGDLS and CDR2 YYNGEE. V was clipped by 0 bases and J by 4 bases, with 16 bases between them. This CDR3 region has 16 residues. The CDR3 DNA sequence: TGTGCCAGCAGCGTAGGCAGCTCCCCCGGCGGCACTGAAGCTTTCTTT. It is translated as CASSVGSSPGGTEAFF.

This chain uses TRBV10-3 with TRBJ2-3; tentative D call: TRBD2 (6 bases). The CDR3 covers 14 residues. The V gene's germline CDR1 is ENHRY and CDR2 SYGVKD. Trimming removed 8 bases at V and 4 bases at J, with 16 bases between. The CDR3 loop is CAISVSLASDTQYF. CDR3 sequence (DNA): TGTGCCATCTCAGTCAGTCTAGCGTCAGATACGCAGTATTTT.

This rearrangement joins TRBV5-1 to TRBJ2-7; 10 bases fit TRBD1. Unmatched junction bases numbered 14, after V lost 4 bases and J lost 1 base. The length of the CDR3 is 18 residues. Germline values: CDR1 SGHRS, CDR2 YFSETQ. The CDR3 DNA reads TGCGCCAGCAGCCCGACGCAAAAGGACAGGGGGTTATCCTACGAGCAGTACTTC. Its protein product is CASSPTQKDRGLSYEQYF.

The V gene is TRBV7-3, the J gene TRBJ1-2; a possible D gene is TRBD1 (5 bases). V lost 1 base, J lost 0 bases, and 21 bases lay in between. The CDR3 runs 19 residues. Germline V gene sequence: CDR1 SGHTA, CDR2 FQGTGA. The CDR3 nucleotides are TGTGCCAGCAGCTTAAAGGGGTGGCAGGGCCCCCTTGCTAACTATGGCTACACCTTC. It is translated as CASSLKGWQGPLANYGYTF.

The chain is built from TRBV24-1 and TRBJ2-2; 7 nucleotides line up with TRBD2. CDR1 and CDR2 from the germline V gene are KGHDR and SFDVKD. The junction had 6 bases not matched to a gene; V was cut back by 2 bases and J by 1 base. CDR3 length: 17 amino acids. CDR3 sequence: CATSDSSREGNTGELFF. The CDR3 coding sequence is TGTGCCACCAGTGATTCATCAAGGGAGGGGAACACCGGGGAGCTGTTTTTT.

The chain couples TRBV19 to TRBJ1-1, with 8 nucleotides matching TRBD1. This CDR3 comprises 16 residues. V shed 4 bases, J shed 6 bases, and the junction held 13 bases outside the gene matches. CDR1 and CDR2 (germline): LNHDA, SQIVND (reference sequence). CDR3 coding DNA: TGTGCCAGTAGTAGGGCAGGGGGCGCAGAAAGGGCTGAAGCTTTCTTT. This encodes CASSRAGGAERAEAFF.

The genes are TRBV10-2 and TRBJ2-2; D perhaps matches TRBD2 (6 bases). This CDR3 has 16 amino acids. The V end lost 7 bases, the J end lost 2 bases, and 17 bases lay between the germline ends. Per germline, CDR1 WSHSY and CDR2 SAAADI. CDR3 DNA: TGCGCCAGCACAGAGGAAGGGCGGGGAAACACCGGGGAGCTGTTTTTT. It is translated as CASTEEGRGNTGELFF.

V gene TRBV7-8 combines with J gene TRBJ2-5; TRBD2 aligns across 12 bases. The J segment lost 4 bases and the V segment lost 2 bases, leaving 17 bases of the junction unmatched. The germline V gene encodes CDR1 SGHVS and CDR2 FQNEAQ. The CDR3 spans 20 residues. CDR3 in amino acids: CASSLFAGLAGGPLLETQYF. In DNA form, the CDR3 reads TGTGCCAGCAGCTTATTCGCAGGGCTAGCGGGGGGGCCTCTTCTAGAGACCCAGTACTTC.

Note on this clone: The sample contains more than one DNA sequence encoding this CDR3. The chain is built from TRBV5-6 and TRBJ1-3; 8 bases are a match to TRBD1. Germline CDR1 reads SGHDT; CDR2 reads YYEEEE. V lost 2 bases, J lost 3 bases, and 4 bases stayed unmatched. The CDR3 covers 15 residues. The CDR3 spells CASSFLQGVGNTIYF. Here the CDR3 DNA reads TGTGCCAGCAGCTTTTTACAGGGGGTTGGAAACACCATATATTTT.

The chain employs TRBV27 and TRBJ1-1; no firm D call. Germline CDR1 and CDR2: MNHEY and SMNVEV (reference sequence). CDR3 length: 13 amino acids. Trimming took 6 bases from V and 1 from J, leaving 9 bases between them. The CDR3 DNA is TGTGCCAGCAGACAACCGGGGAACACTGAAGCTTTCTTT. Protein sequence: CASRQPGNTEAFF.

This chain joins TRBV9 and TRBJ1-2; 9 nucleotides line up with TRBD1. The CDR3 consists of 13 residues. Losses at the gene ends were 3 bases for V and 8 bases for J; bases not matched to a gene: 5. Germline CDR1 SGDLS, CDR2 YYNGEE. CDR3 bases: TGTGCCAGCAGCGCCTGGACAGGGGACGGCTACACCTTC. As protein: CASSAWTGDGYTF.

The table lists this clone with a count of one. This chain uses TRBV5-5 with TRBJ1-2; 7 nucleotides line up with TRBD1. The V gene's germline CDR1 is SGHKS and CDR2 YYEKEE (reference sequence). The CDR3 extends over 16 amino acids. Losses at the gene ends were 1 base for V and 4 bases for J; bases not matched to a gene: 10. CDR3 in amino acids: CASSLKLGQFLYGYTF. CDR3 coding DNA: TGTGCCAGCAGCTTGAAGTTGGGACAGTTCCTCTATGGCTACACCTTC.

V and J are TRBV21-1 and TRBJ2-1; no check of the table's D call, TRBD1, against the DNA was made. TRBV21-1 is assigned pseudogene status. The length of the CDR3 is 18 residues. CDR3 sequence (DNA): TGTGCCAGCAGCACACGGGACAGGGGCCACCCGTTTGGTAATGAGCAGTTCTTC. It is translated as CASSTRDRGHPFGNEQFF.

The J gene is TRBJ2-7, the V gene TRBV5-4, with 8 bases identical to TRBD1. This CDR3 region has 17 residues. The junction had 13 bases not matched to a gene; V was cut back by 4 bases and J by 1 base. The germline V gene encodes CDR1 SGHNT and CDR2 YYREEE (reference sequence). The CDR3 loop is CASSPSPDRAASYEQYF. As DNA, the CDR3 is TGTGCCAGCAGCCCATCCCCGGACAGGGCAGCTTCCTACGAGCAGTACTTC.

The chain carries TRBV27 and TRBJ2-7, with D possibly being TRBD1 (7 bases). This CDR3 has 13 residues. V was shortened by 3 bases and J by 4 bases, with 10 bases between the two germline ends. The germline V gene has CDR1 MNHEY and CDR2 SMNVEV (reference sequence). The CDR3 DNA is TGTGCCAGCAGTTTGACAGGGAGGTACGAGCAGTACTTC. Amino acid sequence: CASSLTGRYEQYF.

The chain couples TRBV12-3 or TRBV12-4 to TRBJ1-1; the match to TRBD1 covers 7 bases. The CDR3 sequence is 13 residues long. Trimming removed 3 bases from V and 10 bases from J; junction bases left unmatched: 8. The CDR3 DNA reads as TGTGCCAGCAGTTTGGAGGGGGCATTAGGAGCTTTCTTT. This translates into CASSLEGALGAFF.

The chain combines TRBV5-1 with TRBJ2-7, with D hard to call. Trimming stripped 0 bases from V and 5 bases from J, with 15 bases between. Germline CDR1 and CDR2: SGHRS and YFSETQ. The CDR3 totals 15 residues. In nucleotides, the CDR3 is TGCGCCAGCAGCTTGGCAGGCCAGCTTCCTCACGAGCAGTACTTC. The encoded protein is CASSLAGQLPHEQYF. The entire variable domain, with the rest obtained from reference TRBV5-1 and TRBJ2-7, is as follows: KAGVTQTPRYLIKTRGQQVTLSCSPISGHRSVSWYQQTPGQGLQFLFEYFSETQRNKGNFPGRFSGRQFSNSRSEMNVSTLELGDSALYLCASSLAGQLPHEQYFGPGTRLTVT.

J is TRBJ2-3 and V is TRBV7-2, with 11 bases matching TRBD2. Looked up from germline, CDR1 is SGHTA and CDR2 is FQGNSA. The CDR3 runs to 14 residues. V lost 3 bases and J lost 4; bases outside the gene matches: 0. The CDR3 sequence: CASSFSGGADTQYF. DNA for the CDR3: TGTGCCAGCAGCTTTAGCGGGGGGGCAGATACGCAGTATTTT.